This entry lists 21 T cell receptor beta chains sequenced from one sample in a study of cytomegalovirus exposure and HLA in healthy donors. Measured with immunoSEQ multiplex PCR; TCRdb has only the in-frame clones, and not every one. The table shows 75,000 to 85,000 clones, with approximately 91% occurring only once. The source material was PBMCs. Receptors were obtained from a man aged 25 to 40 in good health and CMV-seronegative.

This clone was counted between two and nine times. CDR3 coding DNA: TGTGCCAGCACGGGGACAGGGATCTGGCAGTACTTC. Its protein is CASTGTGIWQYF. This chain uses TRBV28 with TRBJ2-7, with 9 bases identical to TRBD1. The V segment lost 7 bases and the J segment 9 bases; nucleotides outside the gene matches: 7. CDR1 is MDHEN and CDR2 is SYDVKM in the germline V gene. The CDR3 has 12 amino acids.

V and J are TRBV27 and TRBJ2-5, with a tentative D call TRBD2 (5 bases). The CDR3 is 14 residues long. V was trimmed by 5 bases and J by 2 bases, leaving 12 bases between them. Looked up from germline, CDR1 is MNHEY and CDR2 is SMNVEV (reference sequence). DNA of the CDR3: TGTGCCAGCAGTCGCCGGGGTGTGCAAGAGACCCAGTACTTC. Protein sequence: CASSRRGVQETQYF.

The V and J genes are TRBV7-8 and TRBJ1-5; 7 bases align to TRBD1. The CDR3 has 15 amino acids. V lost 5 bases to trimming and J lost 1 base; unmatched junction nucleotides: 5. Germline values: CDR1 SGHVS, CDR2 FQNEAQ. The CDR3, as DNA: TGTGCCAGCAGCCCGGACAGGATGAGCAATCAGCCCCAGCATTTT. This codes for CASSPDRMSNQPQHF.

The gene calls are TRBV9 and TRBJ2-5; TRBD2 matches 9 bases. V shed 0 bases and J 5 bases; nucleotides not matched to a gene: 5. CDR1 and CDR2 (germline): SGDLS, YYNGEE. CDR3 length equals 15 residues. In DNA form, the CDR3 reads TGTGCCAGCAGCGTAGGCGCGGGAGGGCCGGAGACCCAGTACTTC. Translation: CASSVGAGGPETQYF.

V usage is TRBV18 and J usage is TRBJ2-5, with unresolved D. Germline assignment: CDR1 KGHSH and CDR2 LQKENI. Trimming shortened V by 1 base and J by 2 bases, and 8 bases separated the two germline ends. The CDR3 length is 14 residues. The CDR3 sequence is CASSPQQIQETQYF. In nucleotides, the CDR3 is TGTGCCAGCTCACCACAACAGATTCAAGAGACCCAGTACTTC.

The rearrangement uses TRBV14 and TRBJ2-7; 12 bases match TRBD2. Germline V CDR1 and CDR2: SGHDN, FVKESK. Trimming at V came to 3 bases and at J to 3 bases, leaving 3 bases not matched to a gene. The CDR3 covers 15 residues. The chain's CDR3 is CASSQRTSGNYEQYF. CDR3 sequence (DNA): TGTGCCAGCAGCCAGAGGACTAGCGGGAACTACGAGCAGTACTTC.

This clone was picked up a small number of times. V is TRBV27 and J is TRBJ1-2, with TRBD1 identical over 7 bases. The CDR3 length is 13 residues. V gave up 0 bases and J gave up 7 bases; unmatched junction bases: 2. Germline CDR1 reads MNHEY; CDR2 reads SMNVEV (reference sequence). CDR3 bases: TGTGCCAGCAGTTTATCAGGGGGCTTTGGCTACACCTTC. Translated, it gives CASSLSGGFGYTF.

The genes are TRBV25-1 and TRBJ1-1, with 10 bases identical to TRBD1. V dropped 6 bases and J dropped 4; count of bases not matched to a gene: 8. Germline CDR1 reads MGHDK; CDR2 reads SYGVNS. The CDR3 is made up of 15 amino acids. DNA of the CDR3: TGTGCCAGCAGCTCCCCCCGGACAGGGGGCACTGAAGCTTTCTTT. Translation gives CASSSPRTGGTEAFF.

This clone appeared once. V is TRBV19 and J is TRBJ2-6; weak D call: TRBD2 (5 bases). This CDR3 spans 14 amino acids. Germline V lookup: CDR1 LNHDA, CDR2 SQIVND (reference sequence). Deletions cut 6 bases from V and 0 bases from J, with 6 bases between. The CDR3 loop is CASSGDSGANVLTF. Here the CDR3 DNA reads TGTGCCAGTAGCGGGGACTCTGGGGCCAACGTCCTGACTTTC. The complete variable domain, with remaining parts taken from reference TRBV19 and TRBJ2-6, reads DGGITQSPKYLFRKEGQNVTLSCEQNLNHDAMYWYRQDPGQGLRLIYYSQIVNDFQKGDIAEGYSVSREKKESFPLTVTSAQKNPTAFYLCASSGDSGANVLTFGAGSRLTVL.

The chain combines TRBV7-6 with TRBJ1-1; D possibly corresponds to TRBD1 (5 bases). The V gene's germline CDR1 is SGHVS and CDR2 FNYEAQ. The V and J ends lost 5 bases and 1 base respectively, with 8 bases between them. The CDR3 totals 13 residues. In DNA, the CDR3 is TGTGCCAGCAGCCCCAGGGAGAACACTGAAGCTTTCTTT. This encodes CASSPRENTEAFF.

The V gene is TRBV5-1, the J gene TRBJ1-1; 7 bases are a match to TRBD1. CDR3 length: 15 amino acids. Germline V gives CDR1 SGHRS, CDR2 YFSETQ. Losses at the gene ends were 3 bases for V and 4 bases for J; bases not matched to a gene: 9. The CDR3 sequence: CASSYDRDSGTEAFF. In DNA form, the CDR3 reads TGCGCCAGCAGCTACGACCGGGACAGTGGCACTGAAGCTTTCTTT.

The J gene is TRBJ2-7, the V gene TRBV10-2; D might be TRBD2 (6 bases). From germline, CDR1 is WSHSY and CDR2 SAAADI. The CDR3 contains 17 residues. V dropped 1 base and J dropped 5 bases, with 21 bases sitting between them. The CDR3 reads CASSEYQLGGGADEQYF. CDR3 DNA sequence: TGCGCCAGCAGTGAGTACCAGTTGGGTGGAGGGGCGGACGAGCAGTACTTC.

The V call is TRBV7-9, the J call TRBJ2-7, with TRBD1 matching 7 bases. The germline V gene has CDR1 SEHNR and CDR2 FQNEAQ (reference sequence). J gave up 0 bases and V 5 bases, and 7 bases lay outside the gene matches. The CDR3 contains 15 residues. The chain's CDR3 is CASSASTGISYEQYF. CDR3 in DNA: TGTGCCAGCAGCGCATCGACAGGGATCTCCTACGAGCAGTACTTC.

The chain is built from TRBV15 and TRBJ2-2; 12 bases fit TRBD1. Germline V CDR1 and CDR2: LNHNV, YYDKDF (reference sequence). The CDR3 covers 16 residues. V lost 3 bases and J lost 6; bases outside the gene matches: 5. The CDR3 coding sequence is TGTGCCACCAGCAGGGGGGGACAGGGGGCGCCCGGGGAGCTGTTTTTT. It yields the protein CATSRGGQGAPGELFF.

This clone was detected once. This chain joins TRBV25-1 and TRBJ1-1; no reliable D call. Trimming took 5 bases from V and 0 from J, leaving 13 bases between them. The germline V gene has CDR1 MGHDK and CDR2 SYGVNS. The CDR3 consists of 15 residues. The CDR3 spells CASSPEISVNTEAFF. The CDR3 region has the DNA TGTGCCAGCAGTCCGGAGATCAGTGTGAACACTGAAGCTTTCTTT.

DNA of the CDR3: TGTGCCAGCAGCGGGATAAGCGGGGGGAGTTCCTACAATGAGCAGTTCTTC. Its protein product is CASSGISGGSSYNEQFF. This chain connects TRBV5-4 to TRBJ2-1; 9 bases agree with TRBD2. V lost 4 bases and J lost 1; bases outside the gene matches: 9. CDR1 is SGHNT and CDR2 is YYREEE in the germline V gene (reference sequence). The CDR3 runs 17 residues.

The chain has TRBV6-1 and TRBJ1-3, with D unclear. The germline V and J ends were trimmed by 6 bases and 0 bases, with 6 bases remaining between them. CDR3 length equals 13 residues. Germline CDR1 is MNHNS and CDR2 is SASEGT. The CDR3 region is CASRIDSGNTIYF. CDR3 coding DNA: TGTGCCAGCAGAATAGACTCTGGAAACACCATATATTTT.

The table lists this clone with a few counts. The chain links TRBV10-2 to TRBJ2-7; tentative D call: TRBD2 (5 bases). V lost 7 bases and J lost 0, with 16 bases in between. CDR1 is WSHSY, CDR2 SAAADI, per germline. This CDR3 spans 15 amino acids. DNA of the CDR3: TGCGCCAGCATGGATTCGGCGGGTAGCTCCTACGAGCAGTACTTC. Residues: CASMDSAGSSYEQYF.

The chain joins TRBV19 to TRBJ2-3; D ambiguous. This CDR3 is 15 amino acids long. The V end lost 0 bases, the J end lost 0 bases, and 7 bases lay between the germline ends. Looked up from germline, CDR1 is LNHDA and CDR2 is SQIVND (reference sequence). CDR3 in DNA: TGTGCCAGTAGTATAGAAGCGCCAAGCACAGATACGCAGTATTTT. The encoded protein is CASSIEAPSTDTQYF.

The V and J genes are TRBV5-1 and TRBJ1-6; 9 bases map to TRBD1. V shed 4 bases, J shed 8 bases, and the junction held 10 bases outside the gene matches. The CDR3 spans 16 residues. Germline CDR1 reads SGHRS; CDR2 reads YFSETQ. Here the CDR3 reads CASSQQPQGADSPLHF. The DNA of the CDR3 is TGCGCCAGCAGCCAACAACCACAGGGGGCTGATTCACCCCTCCACTTT.

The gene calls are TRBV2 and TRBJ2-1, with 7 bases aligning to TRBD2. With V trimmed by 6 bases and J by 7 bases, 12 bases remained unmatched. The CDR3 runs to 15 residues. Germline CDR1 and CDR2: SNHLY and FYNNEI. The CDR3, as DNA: TGTGCCAGCAGGGCCTGGACTAGTGGGTTTAATGAGCAGTTCTTC. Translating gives CASRAWTSGFNEQFF.